One and the same sample provided the 15 T cell receptor beta chains below, sequenced in a study of T-cell reconstitution after alpha-beta-depleted transplantation in children. Preparing the TCRbeta library involved the use of unique molecular identifiers. Via MiXCR, TCRdb re-called the PCR reads, giving one row per CDR3 protein. The table includes about half a million distinct CDR3 sequences, under 15% detected once. Sequencing used PBMCs from the stem cell graft donor, obtained from the stem cell graft. The receptors derive from a human donor who donated a stem cell graft to a child with combined immunodeficiency.

As regards this clonotype: A clone one base away is much larger, so this may be a read error. The chain joins TRBV6-2 or TRBV6-3 to TRBJ1-1, with D possibly TRBD1 on 6 matching bases. The germline V gene has CDR1 MNHEY and CDR2 SVGEGT. The ends were cut back, 8 bases at V and 1 base at J, with 14 bases in the middle. The CDR3 is 14 residues long. CDR3 DNA sequence: TGTGCCAGCGGTAAGATACAGGGGAACACTGAAGCTTTCTTT. As protein: CASGKIQGNTEAFF.

This clonotype has a handful of counts. V usage is TRBV6-2 or TRBV6-3 and J usage is TRBJ2-7; TRBD2 is a possible D gene (6 bases). The CDR3 runs to 15 residues. Germline CDR1 is MNHEY and CDR2 is SVGEGT. The ends were cut back, 4 bases at V and 3 bases at J, with 16 bases in the middle. As DNA, the CDR3 is TGTGCCAGCAGTTCATGGGAGGCACCCGACTACGAGCAGTACTTC. Its translation is CASSSWEAPDYEQYF.

This clonotype has just a few counts. In nucleotides, the CDR3 is TGTGCCAGCAGGACACGGCCCTCTGGGCAGTTCTTC. Protein: CASRTRPSGQFF. The chain combines TRBV12-3 or TRBV12-4 with TRBJ2-1; D gene ambiguous. There are 12 residues in the CDR3. Trimming cost V 6 bases and J 12 bases, with 15 bases left between them.

This clonotype has at least ten counts. The chain has TRBV20-1 and TRBJ1-2; TRBD1 agrees at 8 bases. J lost 4 bases, V lost 1 base, and 5 bases had no gene match. Germline V gene lookup returns CDR1 DFQATT and CDR2 SNEGSKA (reference sequence). CDR3 length equals 14 residues. The DNA for the CDR3 is TGCAGTGCTAGAGTAGGACAGGGCTTCTATGGCTACACCTTC. Translation gives CSARVGQGFYGYTF.

This clonotype was observed at least ten times. J is TRBJ2-7 and V is TRBV5-1; 9 nucleotides line up with TRBD1. V was pared by 0 bases and J by 2 bases, with 3 bases of the junction left unmatched. The CDR3 spans 15 residues. Germline V CDR1 and CDR2: SGHRS, YFSETQ. For the CDR3, the DNA is TGCGCCAGCAGCTTGGGACAGGGGGTGACCTACGAGCAGTACTTC. It encodes CASSLGQGVTYEQYF.

The chain uses TRBV7-3 and TRBJ2-1; D perhaps matches TRBD1 (5 bases). Per germline, CDR1 SGHTA and CDR2 FQGTGA. The germline V and J ends were trimmed by 5 bases and 5 bases, with 10 bases remaining between them. The CDR3 loop spans 13 amino acids. DNA of the CDR3: TGTGCCAGCAGCCTAGGACATAACAATGAGCAGTTCTTC. This sequence encodes CASSLGHNNEQFF.

This clonotype was found many times. The chain couples TRBV4-2 to TRBJ2-7; weak D call: TRBD1 (6 bases). The germline gives CDR1 LGHNA, CDR2 YNFKEQ. V lost 0 bases, J lost 6 bases, and 12 bases lay in between. The CDR3 sequence is 14 residues long. The CDR3 region is CASSQDYQGGEQYF. In nucleotides, the CDR3 is TGTGCCAGCAGCCAAGATTATCAAGGGGGCGAGCAGTACTTC.

Here the CDR3 reads CASSYTLPAHEQYF. The CDR3 nucleotides are TGTGCCAGCAGTTACACTCTTCCGGCCCACGAGCAGTACTTC. V gene TRBV6-2 or TRBV6-3 combines with J gene TRBJ2-7; D not resolved. Trimming left V 2 bases short and J 5 bases short, with 13 bases between. Germline V gives CDR1 MNHEY, CDR2 SVGEGT. The CDR3 covers 14 residues.

CDR3 DNA: TGTGCCAGCAGCAAAGGCCCCGGCCAACAAGGCCGGCAAGAGACCCAGTACTTC. Translating gives CASSKGPGQQGRQETQYF. The chain joins TRBV21-1 to TRBJ2-5; TRBD1 is the table's D call and was not checked against the DNA. TRBV21-1 is marked as a pseudogene. The CDR3 is 18 residues long.

This clonotype was seen at least ten times. This chain uses TRBV12-3 or TRBV12-4 with TRBJ2-1, with D unresolved. Between the trimmed V and J ends, which lost 6 bases and 3 bases, there was a span of 15 bases. The CDR3 is 15 residues long. Here the CDR3 reads CASRQQKHLYNEQFF. For the CDR3, the DNA is TGTGCCAGCAGGCAACAGAAACACCTCTACAATGAGCAGTTCTTC.

Written as DNA, the CDR3 is TGTGCCAGCAGCTTAACGGGCGAGGGTGGCAAAAACATTCAGTACTTC. This sequence encodes CASSLTGEGGKNIQYF. V gene TRBV7-3 combines with J gene TRBJ2-4; D is perhaps TRBD2 (5 bases). In germline, CDR1 is SGHTA, CDR2 FQGTGA. The CDR3 has 16 amino acids. Trimming removed 0 bases from V and 3 bases from J, with 12 bases in between.

The chain couples TRBV6-1 to TRBJ2-1; D not resolved. The V end lost 8 bases, the J end lost 5 bases, and 7 bases lay between the germline ends. The CDR3 totals 11 residues. Germline CDR1 is MNHNS and CDR2 is SASEGT. The CDR3 bases are TGTGCCAGCGAGCCTCACAATGAGCAGTTCTTC. It yields the protein CASEPHNEQFF.

This clonotype came up many times. V usage is TRBV24-1 and J usage is TRBJ2-2; the D call may be TRBD1 or TRBD2 (5 bases each). V was cut by 5 bases and J by 4 bases, with 10 bases left in between. This CDR3 has 14 amino acids. Germline-derived CDR1 and CDR2 are KGHDR and SFDVKD. This CDR3 reads CATSGRGTTGELFF. CDR3 bases: TGTGCCACCAGTGGGCGTGGGACCACCGGGGAGCTGTTTTTT.

This clonotype appeared many times. The rearrangement joins TRBV12-3 or TRBV12-4 to TRBJ2-5; D may be TRBD1 (5 bases). The CDR3 extends over 13 amino acids. The V end was cut by 2 bases, the J end by 5 bases, with 9 bases between. The CDR3 region has the DNA TGTGCCAGCAGTTTATTTGGGGCGGAGACCCAGTACTTC. Amino acids: CASSLFGAETQYF.

Ten or more counts support this clonotype. The rearrangement joins TRBV20-1 to TRBJ2-3; the match to TRBD1 covers 10 bases. V dropped 6 bases and J dropped 5; count of bases not matched to a gene: 8. This CDR3 region has 14 residues. Germline V gene data show CDR1 as DFQATT and CDR2 as SNEGSKA (reference sequence). CDR3 DNA sequence: TGCAGTGCGGCCGACAGGGGGCATGGAGATACGCAGTATTTT. Its protein is CSAADRGHGDTQYF.